This entry features one TCR beta chain sequence. V trimming: 4 bases; J trimming: 3 bases; junction bases outside the gene matches: 10. Germline assignment: CDR1 GTSNPN and CDR2 SVGIG (reference sequence). This CDR3 comprises 16 residues. Profiled with immunoSEQ multiplex PCR; TCRdb holds only in-frame clones, not every one. The sample has over 40,000 clones; 92% are singletons. The data were obtained in a study of blood T cell repertoires in COVID-19. Study details: Researchers got acute and convalescent COVID-19 samples from the United States, Italy and Spain. Sample material is recorded as cDNA or gDNA derived from T cells, B-cell-depleted T cells, or PBMCs.

The V call is TRBV30, the J call TRBJ2-7; 12 nucleotides line up with TRBD2. This TCR was sampled from a human donor in a cohort sampled during active COVID-19. Sequenced input: peripheral blood. CDR3 DNA sequence: TGTGCCTGGACCCCCCTCGGACTAGCGGGGAACTACGAGCAGTACTTC. Translated: CAWTPLGLAGNYEQYF.